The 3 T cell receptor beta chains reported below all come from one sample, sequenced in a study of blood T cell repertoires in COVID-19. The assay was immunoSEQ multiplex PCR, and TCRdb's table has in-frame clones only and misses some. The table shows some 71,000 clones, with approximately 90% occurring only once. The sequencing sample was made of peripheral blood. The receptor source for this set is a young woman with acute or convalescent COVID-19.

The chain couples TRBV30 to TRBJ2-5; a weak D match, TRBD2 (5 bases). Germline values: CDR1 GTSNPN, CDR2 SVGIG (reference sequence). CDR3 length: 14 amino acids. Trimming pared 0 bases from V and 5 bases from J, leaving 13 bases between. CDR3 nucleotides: TGTGCCTGGAGTGTAGGAGGTAGCTCGGAGACCCAGTACTTC. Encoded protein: CAWSVGGSSETQYF. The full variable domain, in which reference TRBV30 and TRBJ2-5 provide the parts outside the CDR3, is SQTIHQWPATLVQPVGSPLSLECTVEGTSNPNLYWYRQAAGRGLQLLFYSVGIGQISSEVPQNLSASRPQDRQFILSSKKLLLSDSGFYLCAWSVGGSSETQYFGPGTRLLVL.

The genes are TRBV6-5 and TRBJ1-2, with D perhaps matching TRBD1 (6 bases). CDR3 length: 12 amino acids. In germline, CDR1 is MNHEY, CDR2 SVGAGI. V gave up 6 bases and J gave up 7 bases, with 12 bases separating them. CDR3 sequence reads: CASSNLGGGYTF. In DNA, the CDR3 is TGTGCCAGCAGCAACCTAGGGGGTGGCTACACCTTC.

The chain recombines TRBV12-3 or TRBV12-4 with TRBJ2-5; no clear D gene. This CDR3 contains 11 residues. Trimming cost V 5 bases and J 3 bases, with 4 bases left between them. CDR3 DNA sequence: TGTGCCAGCAGTCTCGAAGAGACCCAGTACTTC. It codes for CASSLEETQYF.